The present T cell receptor (beta chain) was sequenced within a study of T cells in Graves' hyperthyroidism and ophthalmopathy. Amplification targeted TCR beta CDR3 regions from RNA transcripts. Carried out on the TCR CDR3, a first-round RT-PCR used the HTBI primer set. MiXCR, run by TCRdb on the multiplex PCR reads, gives a single entry per CDR3 protein. This sample has about 350,000 distinct CDR3 sequences, with 15% to 20% found just once. This clonotype has ten or more counts. Trimming took 4 bases from V and 5 from J; bases not matched to a gene: 11. The CDR3 sequence is 15 residues long. CDR1 KGHSH and CDR2 LQKENI come from the germline V gene.

J is TRBJ2-7 and V is TRBV18, with 7 nucleotides matching TRBD1. The clonotype originates from a middle-aged woman with Graves' ophthalmopathy. The specimen was blood. The CDR3 DNA sequence: TGTGCCAGCTCACTATCCGGGACAGAGATACACGAGCAGTACTTC. Translated: CASSLSGTEIHEQYF.